The TCR beta chain under discussion was sequenced for a study of blood T cell repertoires in COVID-19. Study in general: Acute-phase and convalescent COVID-19 samples originated in the United States, Italy and Spain. PBMCs, B-cell-depleted T cells, or T cells provided the cDNA or gDNA that made up the material.

Source study methods: Reference gene primer amplification gave estimated nucleated cell counts. Sequencing used immunoSEQ multiplex PCR; TCRdb keeps in-frame clones, though not all of them. For V, J and clone size, that table is used; D and trimming come from the DNA. The top ten clones hold approximately 3.4% of a sample with around 500,000 clones, roughly 88% of them seen once. Concerning this clone itself: Other DNA sequences in this specimen translate into the identical CDR3.

CDR3 length: 15 residues. Trimming cost V 0 bases and J 0 bases, with 7 bases left between them. Germline lookup yields CDR1 SGDLS and CDR2 YYNGEE. Material: peripheral blood. The clonotype originates from a human donor in a cohort sampled during active COVID-19. The rearrangement uses TRBV9 and TRBJ1-3; tentative D call: TRBD1 (5 bases). The CDR3 DNA reads as TGTGCCAGCAGCGTAGCAGGGCGCTCTGGAAACACCATATATTTT. It codes for CASSVAGRSGNTIYF. The full variable domain, its missing parts supplied by reference TRBV9 and TRBJ1-3, is DSGVTQTPKHLITATGQRVTLRCSPRSGDLSVYWYQQSLDQGLQFLIQYYNGEERAKGNILERFSAQQFPDLHSELNLSSLELGDSALYFCASSVAGRSGNTIYFGEGSWLTVV.